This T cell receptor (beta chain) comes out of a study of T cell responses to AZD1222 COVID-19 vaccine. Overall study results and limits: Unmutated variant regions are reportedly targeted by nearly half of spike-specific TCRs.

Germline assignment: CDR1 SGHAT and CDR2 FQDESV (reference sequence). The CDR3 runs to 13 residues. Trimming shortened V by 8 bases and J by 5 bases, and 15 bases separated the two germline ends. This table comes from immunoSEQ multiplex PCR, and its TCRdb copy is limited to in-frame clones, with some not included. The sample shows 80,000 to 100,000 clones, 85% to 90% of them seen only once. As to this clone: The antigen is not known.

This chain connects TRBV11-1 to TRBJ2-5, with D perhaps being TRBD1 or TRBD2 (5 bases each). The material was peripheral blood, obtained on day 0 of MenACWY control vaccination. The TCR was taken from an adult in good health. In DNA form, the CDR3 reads TGTGCCAGCTCCGTGGGGGTCCGGGAGACCCAGTACTTC. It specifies CASSVGVRETQYF.